A single count supports the clone carrying this T cell receptor beta chain. The data stem from a study of blood T cell repertoires in COVID-19. At the level of the study: Sites across the United States, Italy and Spain contributed samples from acute and convalescent COVID-19.

The authors' processing: Amplification of reference gene primers provided the estimated nucleated cell counts. Measured with immunoSEQ multiplex PCR; TCRdb has only the in-frame clones, and not every one. V, J and clone size derive from that table, while D and trimming were established from the DNA sequence. The table lists around 280,000 clones, approximately 89% of them singletons, with 11% in the top ten. Seattle patients were enrolled during active infection and followed longitudinally. This CDR3 region has 16 residues. CDR1 is SEHNR, CDR2 FQNEAQ, per germline (reference sequence). V gave up 5 bases and J gave up 4 bases; unmatched junction bases: 13.

This receptor was obtained from a woman in her twenties or thirties with COVID-19, enrolled during active disease. The chain uses TRBV7-9 and TRBJ1-2, with 7 bases matching TRBD1. Sequencing was done on a sample of peripheral blood. The chain's CDR3 is CASSPRGHGTSYGYTF. As DNA, the CDR3 is TGTGCCAGCAGCCCTAGGGGGCACGGGACATCCTATGGCTACACCTTC.